The 23 T cell receptor beta chains below were found in one sample sequenced in a study of spatial heterogeneity in lung cancer. The time point: sample taken at primary tumor resection. No cell sorting; template was whole RNA from tumor, lung tissue or PBMC. A single record per CDR3 protein comes from TCRdb applying MiXCR to the 5' RACE reads. The sample contains some 21,000 distinct CDR3 sequences, about 3% of which appear only once. The specimen was PBMCs, collected at surgery. The origin of the receptors is a female donor with early-stage non-small cell lung cancer.

This clonotype was recorded at least ten times. The chain is built from TRBV28 and TRBJ1-4; D might be TRBD1 (6 bases). V was trimmed by 3 bases and J by 2 bases, leaving 28 bases between them. The germline gives CDR1 MDHEN, CDR2 SYDVKM. The CDR3 loop spans 21 amino acids. For the CDR3, the DNA is TGTGCCAGCAGTTTTTTTCCCGCGCTCCAGGGGATGGATATGACTAATGAAAAACTGTTTTTT. Protein: CASSFFPALQGMDMTNEKLFF.

Many counts were recorded for this clonotype. The chain recombines TRBV18 with TRBJ2-2; D not certain. V was trimmed by 3 bases and J by 2 bases, leaving 7 bases between them. Germline lookup yields CDR1 KGHSH and CDR2 LQKENI. The length of the CDR3 is 14 residues. Here the CDR3 DNA reads TGTGCCAGCTCACCCTATCTTAACACCGGGGAGCTGTTTTTT. Translating it yields CASSPYLNTGELFF.

This clonotype came up many times. The V and J genes are TRBV7-2 and TRBJ2-1; TRBD2 matches 14 bases. Per the germline V gene, CDR1 is SGHTA and CDR2 is FQGNSA. This CDR3 has 16 residues. Unmatched junction bases numbered 3, after V lost 4 bases and J lost 4 bases. The CDR3 region has the DNA TGTGCCAGCAGCTCAGGGACTAGCGGGAGTTACAATGAGCAGTTCTTC. Translated: CASSSGTSGSYNEQFF.

Many counts were recorded for this clonotype. V gene TRBV6-5 combines with J gene TRBJ2-6; 8 bases line up with TRBD2. CDR3 size: 15 residues. Germline V gene data show CDR1 as MNHEY and CDR2 as SVGAGI. Trimming took 6 bases from V and 1 from J; bases not matched to a gene: 2. CDR3 sequence (DNA): TGTGCCAGCAGCCGCGGGGGGTCTGGGGCCAACGTCCTGACTTTC. This translates into CASSRGGSGANVLTF.

By sample fraction, this clonotype is medium-sized. The rearrangement joins TRBV29-1 to TRBJ1-4; the D gene is possibly TRBD1 (5 bases). V lost 6 bases to trimming and J lost 5 bases, with 13 bases between them. Per germline, CDR1 SQVTM and CDR2 ANQGSEA. The CDR3 contains 13 residues. The CDR3 sequence is CSVRGTGNEKLFF. CDR3 nucleotide sequence: TGCAGCGTCAGAGGGACGGGAAATGAAAAACTGTTTTTT.

The sample holds many counts of this clonotype. The chain links TRBV6-1 to TRBJ2-3; D unclear. The CDR3 runs 13 residues. Trimming left V 3 bases short and J 2 bases short, with 6 bases between. CDR1 is MNHNS, CDR2 SASEGT, per germline. CDR3 loop: CASSDNPTDTQYF. In DNA, the CDR3 is TGTGCCAGCAGTGATAATCCCACAGATACGCAGTATTTT.

Many counts were recorded for this clonotype. This chain joins TRBV20-1 and TRBJ1-1; possibly TRBD1 for D (5 bases). The CDR3 extends over 14 amino acids. Germline V gene data show CDR1 as DFQATT and CDR2 as SNEGSKA (reference sequence). V was shortened by 3 bases and J by 1 base, with 12 bases between the two germline ends. The CDR3 DNA sequence: TGCAGTGCTAGTCCCGTAGGGGCGAACACTGAAGCTTTCTTT. Translation: CSASPVGANTEAFF.

This clonotype occurred many times. The chain combines TRBV5-1 with TRBJ2-1; D is unclear. V lost 1 base, J lost 6 bases, and 14 bases lay in between. The CDR3 is 15 residues long. Germline assignment: CDR1 SGHRS and CDR2 YFSETQ. CDR3 region: CASSLSPNPRNEQFF. The CDR3, as DNA: TGCGCCAGCAGCTTGAGCCCTAACCCACGCAATGAGCAGTTCTTC.

At least ten counts were recorded for this clonotype. The rearrangement joins TRBV12-3 or TRBV12-4 to TRBJ2-7; 8 nucleotides agree with TRBD1. The CDR3 has 16 residues. Unmatched junction bases numbered 11, after V lost 4 bases and J lost 3 bases. The DNA for the CDR3 is TGTGCCAGCAGTTCTGTCGCAGGGGGCGAGGGCTACGAGCAGTACTTC. Translating gives CASSSVAGGEGYEQYF.

This clonotype was counted many times. V gene TRBV24-1 combines with J gene TRBJ2-7; D not resolved. V lost 10 bases and J 1 base, leaving 13 bases between the germline ends. Germline CDR1 and CDR2: KGHDR and SFDVKD. The CDR3 covers 13 residues. The CDR3 region has the DNA TGTGCCACGTCAAAAACAGCGTCCTACGAGCAGTACTTC. This sequence encodes CATSKTASYEQYF.

This clonotype was found many times. At one end, the junction sequence differs from germline, possibly due to a read error. This chain links TRBV7-3 with TRBJ2-5; D might be TRBD1 (6 bases). Germline values: CDR1 SGHTA, CDR2 FQGTGA. The CDR3 extends over 8 amino acids. CDR3 DNA sequence: TGCCAGGGGGAGACCCAGTACTTC. Its protein is CQGETQYF.

This clonotype is classed as medium-sized (0.01 to 0.1%). The rearrangement links TRBV28 to TRBJ2-7; 7 bases align to TRBD1. J gave up 2 bases and V 5 bases, and 9 bases lay outside the gene matches. The CDR3 spans 15 residues. The germline CDR1 and CDR2 sequences are MDHEN and SYDVKM. The DNA for the CDR3 is TGTGCCAGCAGTGGGACAGCCCGAGGGGCCTACGAGCAGTACTTC. This translates into CASSGTARGAYEQYF. Variable domain in full (rest from reference TRBV28 and TRBJ2-7): DVKVTQSSRYLVKRTGEKVFLECVQDMDHENMFWYRQDPGLGLRLIYFSYDVKMKEKGDIPEGYSVSREKKERFSLILESASTNQTSMYLCASSGTARGAYEQYFGPGTRLTVT.

This clonotype was seen ten or more times. The genes are TRBV10-3 and TRBJ2-7; 11 bases are shared with TRBD2. Looked up from germline, CDR1 is ENHRY and CDR2 is SYGVKD. J gave up 1 base and V 4 bases, and 6 bases lay outside the gene matches. The CDR3 has 16 residues. CDR3 sequence reads: CAISASGLAESYEQYF. DNA of the CDR3: TGTGCCATCAGTGCCTCGGGACTAGCGGAATCCTACGAGCAGTACTTC.

This clonotype was picked up many times. The V gene is TRBV12-3 or TRBV12-4, the J gene TRBJ1-1, with no clear D. The CDR3 length is 12 residues. The V end was cut by 8 bases, the J end by 2 bases, with 9 bases between. CDR3 DNA: TGTGCCAGCGGAGGCCCAAACACTGAAGCTTTCTTT. Amino acids: CASGGPNTEAFF.

This clonotype was counted at least ten times. V is TRBV7-9 and J is TRBJ2-1; D not certain. This CDR3 has 13 amino acids. Trimming left V 7 bases short and J 4 bases short, with 11 bases between. Per the germline V gene, CDR1 is SEHNR and CDR2 is FQNEAQ (reference sequence). The CDR3 nucleotides read TGTGCCAGCACCCCTAAGTGGTACAATGAGCAGTTCTTC. Its translation: CASTPKWYNEQFF.

The sample holds many counts of this clonotype. The genes are TRBV2 and TRBJ2-5; D gene unclear. Between the trimmed V and J ends, which lost 8 bases and 4 bases, there was a span of 11 bases. There are 12 residues in the CDR3. Germline CDR1 reads SNHLY; CDR2 reads FYNNEI. The CDR3 DNA is TGTGCCAGCTCGGCTACTCCAGAGACCCAGTACTTC. This encodes CASSATPETQYF. Looking up the rest from reference TRBV2 and TRBJ2-5 gives the full variable domain: EPEVTQTPSHQVTQMGQEVILRCVPISNHLYFYWYRQILGQKVEFLVSFYNNEISEKSEIFDDQFSVERPDGSNFTLKIRSTKLEDSAMYFCASSATPETQYFGPGTRLLVL.

The V call is TRBV5-1, the J call TRBJ1-2, with a tentative D call TRBD1 (5 bases). Germline values: CDR1 SGHRS, CDR2 YFSETQ. The CDR3 has 13 amino acids. Trimming took off 8 bases at V and 2 bases at J, with 13 bases between the two ends. In DNA form, the CDR3 reads TGCGCCAGTGCGGGGGGTTCCAACTATGGCTACACCTTC. The encoded protein is CASAGGSNYGYTF.

By its share, this clonotype is medium-sized. Written as DNA, the CDR3 is TGTGCCAGCAGTTTTGGGAGCACAGATACGCAGTATTTT. Amino acids: CASSFGSTDTQYF. This sequence joins TRBV12-3 or TRBV12-4 and TRBJ2-3; D remains ambiguous. Trimming left V 3 bases short and J 0 bases short, with 4 bases between. The CDR3 length is 13 residues.

This clonotype is categorized as medium-sized. The rearrangement links TRBV7-6 to TRBJ1-2, with 7 bases identical to TRBD1. Per germline, CDR1 SGHVS and CDR2 FNYEAQ. V lost 4 bases to trimming and J lost 7 bases; unmatched junction nucleotides: 9. The CDR3 loop spans 14 amino acids. The CDR3 sequence: CASSSETGWVGYTF. Here the CDR3 DNA reads TGTGCCAGCAGCTCCGAGACAGGGTGGGTTGGCTACACCTTC.

This clonotype was detected many times. V gene TRBV7-9 combines with J gene TRBJ1-3; D is perhaps TRBD1 (5 bases). Trimming left V 7 bases short and J 0 bases short, with 16 bases between. There are 16 residues in the CDR3. From germline, CDR1 is SEHNR and CDR2 FQNEAQ (reference sequence). CDR3 in DNA: TGTGCCAGCAAGGTCGACAGCCCAGGCTCTGGAAACACCATATATTTT. The encoded protein is CASKVDSPGSGNTIYF.

CDR3 nucleotide sequence: TGTGCCAGCAGTTCCCAATACAGATCCGGGGCCAACGTCCTGACTTTC. It codes for CASSSQYRSGANVLTF. This chain joins TRBV27 and TRBJ2-6; D is unclear. V lost 4 bases and J lost 4, with 14 bases in between. The CDR3 length is 16 residues. Germline values: CDR1 MNHEY, CDR2 SMNVEV (reference sequence).

This clonotype was found many times. The rearrangement links TRBV24-1 to TRBJ2-7, with TRBD2 matching 7 bases. The CDR3 sequence is 14 residues long. Looked up from germline, CDR1 is KGHDR and CDR2 is SFDVKD. V lost 6 bases, J lost 3 bases, and 7 bases stayed unmatched. The CDR3 DNA follows: TGTGCCACCAGTCGGGCGGGAGAGATCTACGAGCAGTACTTC. Amino acid sequence: CATSRAGEIYEQYF.

This clonotype was counted ten times or more. The chain has TRBV7-9 and TRBJ2-1; weak D call: TRBD2 (5 bases). This CDR3 is built from 17 residues. Trimming left V 6 bases short and J 0 bases short, with 18 bases between. Per the germline V gene, CDR1 is SEHNR and CDR2 is FQNEAQ (reference sequence). CDR3 bases: TGTGCCAGCAGAAACTCTAGAGGGAGCCTCTCCTACAATGAGCAGTTCTTC. It translates to CASRNSRGSLSYNEQFF. Based on the CDR3 plus reference TRBV7-9 and TRBJ2-1, the full variable domain is DTGVSQNPRHKITKRGQNVTFRCDPISEHNRLYWYRQTLGQGPEFLTYFQNEAQLEKSRLLSDRFSAERPKGSFSTLEIQRTEQGDSAMYLCASRNSRGSLSYNEQFFGPGTRLTVL.